The clone carrying this TCR beta chain came up a few times. The data were taken from a study of blood T cell repertoires in COVID-19. Original methodology: Using reference gene primer amplification, nucleated cell counts were estimated. Profiled with immunoSEQ multiplex PCR; TCRdb holds only in-frame clones, not every one. D and trimming come from the DNA, and the V and J calls and clone size come from that table. The sample holds 50,000 to 65,000 clones, 81% seen once. Sequenced material: peripheral blood. The clonotype was recovered from a woman in her sixties or seventies with acute or convalescent COVID-19.

In DNA form, the CDR3 reads TGCAGCGTTGGAAGGACAGTTAAAACCTACGAGCAGTACTTC. The encoded protein is CSVGRTVKTYEQYF. The rearrangement joins TRBV29-1 to TRBJ2-7, with a weak D call TRBD1 (6 bases). This CDR3 region has 14 residues. CDR1 is SQVTM and CDR2 is ANQGSEA in the germline V gene. The V end lost 4 bases, the J end lost 2 bases, and 15 bases lay between the germline ends.